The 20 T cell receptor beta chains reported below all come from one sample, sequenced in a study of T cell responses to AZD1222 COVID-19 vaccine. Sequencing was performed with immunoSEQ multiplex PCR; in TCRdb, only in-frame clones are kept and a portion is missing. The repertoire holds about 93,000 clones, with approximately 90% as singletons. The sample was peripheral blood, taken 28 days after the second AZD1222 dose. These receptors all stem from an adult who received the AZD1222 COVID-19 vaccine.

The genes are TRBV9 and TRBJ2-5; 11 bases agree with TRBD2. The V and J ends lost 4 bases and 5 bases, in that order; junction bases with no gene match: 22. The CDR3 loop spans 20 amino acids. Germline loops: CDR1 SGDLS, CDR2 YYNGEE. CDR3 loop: CASSPGTSGGWGTAGETQYF. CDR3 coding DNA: TGTGCCAGCAGCCCCGGGACTAGCGGAGGGTGGGGGACCGCCGGGGAGACCCAGTACTTC.

CDR3 sequence: CASSLSGTEGSPLHF. The CDR3 nucleotides read TGTGCCAGCAGCTTATCCGGGACAGAGGGGTCACCCCTCCACTTT. The chain couples TRBV7-9 to TRBJ1-6; 7 bases line up with TRBD1. CDR3 length: 15 amino acids. The germline gives CDR1 SEHNR, CDR2 FQNEAQ (reference sequence). With V trimmed by 2 bases and J by 10 bases, 8 bases remained unmatched.

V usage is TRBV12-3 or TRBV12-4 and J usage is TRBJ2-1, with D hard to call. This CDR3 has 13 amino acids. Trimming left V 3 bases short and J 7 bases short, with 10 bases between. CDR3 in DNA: TGTGCCAGCAGTTTCGGCGCTTTTAATGAGCAGTTCTTC. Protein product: CASSFGAFNEQFF.

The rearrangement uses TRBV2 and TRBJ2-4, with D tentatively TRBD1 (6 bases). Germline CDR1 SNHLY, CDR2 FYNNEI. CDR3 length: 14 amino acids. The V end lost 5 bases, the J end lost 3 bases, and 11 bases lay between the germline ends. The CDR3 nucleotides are TGTGCCAGCAGTAACCCGACAGGCAAAAACATTCAGTACTTC. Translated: CASSNPTGKNIQYF. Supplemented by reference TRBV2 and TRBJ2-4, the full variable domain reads EPEVTQTPSHQVTQMGQEVILRCVPISNHLYFYWYRQILGQKVEFLVSFYNNEISEKSEIFDDQFSVERPDGSNFTLKIRSTKLEDSAMYFCASSNPTGKNIQYFGAGTRLSVL.

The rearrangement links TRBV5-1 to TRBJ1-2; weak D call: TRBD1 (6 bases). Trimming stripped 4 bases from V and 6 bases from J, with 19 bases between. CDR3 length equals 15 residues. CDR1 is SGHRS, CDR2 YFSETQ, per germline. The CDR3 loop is CASSTRGGFGDGYTF. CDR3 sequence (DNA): TGCGCCAGCAGCACCCGAGGGGGGTTTGGTGATGGCTACACCTTC.

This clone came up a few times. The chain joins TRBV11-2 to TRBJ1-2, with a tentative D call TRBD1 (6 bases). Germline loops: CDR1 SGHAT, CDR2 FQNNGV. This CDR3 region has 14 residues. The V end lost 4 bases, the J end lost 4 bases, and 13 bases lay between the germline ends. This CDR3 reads CASSSDRDTYGYTF. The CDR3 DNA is TGTGCCAGCAGCTCCGACCGGGACACCTATGGCTACACCTTC.

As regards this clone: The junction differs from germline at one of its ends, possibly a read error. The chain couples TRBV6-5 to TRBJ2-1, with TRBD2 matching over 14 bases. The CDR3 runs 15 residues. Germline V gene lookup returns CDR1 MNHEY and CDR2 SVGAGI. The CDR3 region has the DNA TGTGCCAGCAGTACTATCGGGACTAGCGGGAGTCTCTTGGTCTTC. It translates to CASSTIGTSGSLLVF.

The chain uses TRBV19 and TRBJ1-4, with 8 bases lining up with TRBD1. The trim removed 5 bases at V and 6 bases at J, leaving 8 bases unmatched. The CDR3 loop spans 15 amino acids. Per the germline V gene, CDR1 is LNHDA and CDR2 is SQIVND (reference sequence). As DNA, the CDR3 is TGTGCCAGTAGTGAACTGGCAGGGGGCGATGAAAAACTGTTTTTT. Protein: CASSELAGGDEKLFF.

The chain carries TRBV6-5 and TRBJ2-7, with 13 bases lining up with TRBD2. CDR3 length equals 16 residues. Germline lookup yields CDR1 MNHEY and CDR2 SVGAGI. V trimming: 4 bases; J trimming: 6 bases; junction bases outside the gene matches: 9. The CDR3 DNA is TGTGCCAGCAGTTCCGGGACTAGCGGGATCGGGCTCGAGCAGTACTTC. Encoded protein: CASSSGTSGIGLEQYF.

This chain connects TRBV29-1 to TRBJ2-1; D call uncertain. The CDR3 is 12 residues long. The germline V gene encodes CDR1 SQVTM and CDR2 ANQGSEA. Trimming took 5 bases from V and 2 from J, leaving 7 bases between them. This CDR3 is CSVRTTYNEQFF. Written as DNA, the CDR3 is TGCAGCGTTAGGACCACCTACAATGAGCAGTTCTTC.

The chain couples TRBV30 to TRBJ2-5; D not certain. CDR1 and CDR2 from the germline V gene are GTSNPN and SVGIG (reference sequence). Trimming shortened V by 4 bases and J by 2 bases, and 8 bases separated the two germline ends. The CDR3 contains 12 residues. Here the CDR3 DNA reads TGTGCCTGGAACGTGGGACAAGAGACCCAGTACTTC. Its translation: CAWNVGQETQYF.

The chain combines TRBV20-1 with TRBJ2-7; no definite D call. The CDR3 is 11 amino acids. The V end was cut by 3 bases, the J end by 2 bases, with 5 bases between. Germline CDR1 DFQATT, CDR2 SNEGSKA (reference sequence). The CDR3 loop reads CSARDPYEQYF. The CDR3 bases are TGCAGTGCTAGGGACCCCTACGAGCAGTACTTC.

CDR3 loop: CASSLPGVDEKLFF. CDR3 nucleotide sequence: TGCGCCAGCAGCTTACCAGGGGTGGATGAAAAACTGTTTTTT. The chain is built from TRBV5-1 and TRBJ1-4; tentatively, D is TRBD1 (6 bases). The germline V and J ends were trimmed by 2 bases and 6 bases, with 11 bases remaining between them. The CDR3 consists of 14 residues. CDR1 and CDR2 from the germline V gene are SGHRS and YFSETQ.

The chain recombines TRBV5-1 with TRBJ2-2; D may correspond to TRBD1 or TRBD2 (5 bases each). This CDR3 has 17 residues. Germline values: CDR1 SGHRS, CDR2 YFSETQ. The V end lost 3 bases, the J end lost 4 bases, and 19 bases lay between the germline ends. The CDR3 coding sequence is TGCGCCAGCAGCTCAGCCGCAGGGAGTTTCCTCACCGGGGAGCTGTTTTTT. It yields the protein CASSSAAGSFLTGELFF. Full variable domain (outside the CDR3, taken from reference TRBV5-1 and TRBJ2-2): KAGVTQTPRYLIKTRGQQVTLSCSPISGHRSVSWYQQTPGQGLQFLFEYFSETQRNKGNFPGRFSGRQFSNSRSEMNVSTLELGDSALYLCASSSAAGSFLTGELFFGEGSRLTVL.

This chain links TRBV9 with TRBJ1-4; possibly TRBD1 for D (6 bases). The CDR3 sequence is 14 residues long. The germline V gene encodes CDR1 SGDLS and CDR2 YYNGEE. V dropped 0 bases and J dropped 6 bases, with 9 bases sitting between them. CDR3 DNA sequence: TGTGCCAGCAGCGTAGATCGGACAGATGAAAAACTGTTTTTT. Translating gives CASSVDRTDEKLFF.

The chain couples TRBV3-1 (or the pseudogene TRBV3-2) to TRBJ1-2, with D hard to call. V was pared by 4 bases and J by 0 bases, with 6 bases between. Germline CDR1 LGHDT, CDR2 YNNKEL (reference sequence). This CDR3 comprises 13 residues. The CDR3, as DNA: TGTGCCAGCAGCCCGGCAACTAACTATGGCTACACCTTC. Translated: CASSPATNYGYTF.

CDR3 amino acids: CASSENPTGGRDTQYF. Written as DNA, the CDR3 is TGTGCCAGCAGTGAGAACCCGACAGGGGGCAGAGATACGCAGTATTTT. The chain joins TRBV6-1 to TRBJ2-3; 10 bases agree with TRBD1. Germline V gives CDR1 MNHNS, CDR2 SASEGT. This CDR3 spans 16 amino acids. V shed 3 bases, J shed 5 bases, and the junction held 8 bases outside the gene matches.

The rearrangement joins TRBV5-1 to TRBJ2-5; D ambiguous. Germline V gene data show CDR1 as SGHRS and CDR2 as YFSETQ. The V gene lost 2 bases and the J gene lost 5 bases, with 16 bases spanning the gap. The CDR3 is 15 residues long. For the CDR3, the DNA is TGCGCCAGCAGCTTATTTGACTCCTTGAGGGAGACCCAGTACTTC. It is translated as CASSLFDSLRETQYF.

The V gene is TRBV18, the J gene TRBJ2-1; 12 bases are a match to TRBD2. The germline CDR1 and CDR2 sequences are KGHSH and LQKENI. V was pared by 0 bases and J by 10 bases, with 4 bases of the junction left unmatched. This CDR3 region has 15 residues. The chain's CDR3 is CASSPPTSGSSEQFF. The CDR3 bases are TGTGCCAGCTCACCACCGACTAGCGGGAGTAGCGAGCAGTTCTTC. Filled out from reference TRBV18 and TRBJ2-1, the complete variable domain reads NAGVMQNPRHLVRRRGQEARLRCSPMKGHSHVYWYRQLPEEGLKFMVYLQKENIIDESGMPKERFSAEFPKEGPSILRIQQVVRGDSAAYFCASSPPTSGSSEQFFGPGTRLTVL.

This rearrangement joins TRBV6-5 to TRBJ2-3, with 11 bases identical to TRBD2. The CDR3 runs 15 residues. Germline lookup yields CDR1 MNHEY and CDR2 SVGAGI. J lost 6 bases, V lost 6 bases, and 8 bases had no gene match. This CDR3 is CASSRTSGFGDTQYF. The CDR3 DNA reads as TGTGCCAGCAGCCGGACTAGCGGGTTTGGGGATACGCAGTATTTT.